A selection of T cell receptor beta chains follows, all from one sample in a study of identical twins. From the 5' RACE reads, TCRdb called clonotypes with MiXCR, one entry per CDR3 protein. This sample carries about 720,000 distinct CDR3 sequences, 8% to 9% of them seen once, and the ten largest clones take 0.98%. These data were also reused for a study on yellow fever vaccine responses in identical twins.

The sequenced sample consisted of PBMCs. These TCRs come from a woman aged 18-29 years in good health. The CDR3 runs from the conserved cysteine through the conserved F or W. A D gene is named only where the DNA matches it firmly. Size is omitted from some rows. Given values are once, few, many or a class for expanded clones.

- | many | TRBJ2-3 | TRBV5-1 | TGCGCCAGCAGCTTGGGGACTGTTAGCACAGATACGCAGTATTTT | CASSLGTVSTDTQYF
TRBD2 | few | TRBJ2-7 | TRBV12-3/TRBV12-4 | TGTGCCAGCCTCCTAGCGGGGGTCGGCGAGCAGTACTTC | CASLLAGVGEQYF
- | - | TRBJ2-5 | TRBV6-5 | TGTGCCAGCAGTTTTACAAACGGGGGACCTCAAGAGACCCAGTACTTC | CASSFTNGGPQETQYF
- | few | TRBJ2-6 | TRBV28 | TGTGCCAGCAGTTTTGGGAGACGCTCTGGGGCCAACGTCCTGACTTTC | CASSFGRRSGANVLTF
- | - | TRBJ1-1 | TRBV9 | TGTGCCAGCAGCGTAGGATGGGGGGCTGAAGCTTTCTTT | CASSVGWGAEAFF
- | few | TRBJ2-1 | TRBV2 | TGTGCCAGCAGTCCAGGGAATACTGAGCAGTTCTTC | CASSPGNTEQFF
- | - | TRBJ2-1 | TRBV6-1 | TGTGCCAGCAGTGAAATAAACGGCCTGGGGACAGAGCAGTTCTTC | CASSEINGLGTEQFF
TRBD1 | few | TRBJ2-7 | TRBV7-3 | TGTGCCAGCAGCTTAACGGGGACAGGGGATAGCTCCTACGAGCAGTACTTC | CASSLTGTGDSSYEQYF
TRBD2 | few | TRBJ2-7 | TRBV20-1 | TGCAGTGCCGAGGTGGTAGCGGGAGGAGTCGGCGAGCAGTACTTC | CSAEVVAGGVGEQYF
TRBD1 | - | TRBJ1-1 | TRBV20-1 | TGCAGTGCTGGGGGGACAGCGAACACTGAAGCTTTCTTT | CSAGGTANTEAFF
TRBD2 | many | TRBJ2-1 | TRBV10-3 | TGTGCCGTCGCGGGACTAGCATCGGACAATGAGCAGTTCTTC | CAVAGLASDNEQFF
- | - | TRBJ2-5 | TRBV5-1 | TGCGCCAGCAGCTCCGGGTTTTTAGAGACCCAGTACTTC | CASSSGFLETQYF
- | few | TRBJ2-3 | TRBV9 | TGTGCCAGCAGCGTAGGGTCTATTACAGATACGCAGTATTTT | CASSVGSITDTQYF